This T cell receptor beta chain was captured by sequencing in a study of blood T cell repertoires in COVID-19. Study summary: The study drew acute and convalescent COVID-19 samples from the United States, Italy and Spain. T cells, B-cell-depleted T cells, or PBMCs provided the cDNA or gDNA that served as material.

The CDR3 is 14 amino acids. Germline-derived CDR1 and CDR2 are SGHNT and YYREEE (reference sequence). The V end lost 3 bases, the J end lost 3 bases, and 12 bases lay between the germline ends. As originally analysed: Amplification with reference gene primers provided the estimates of nucleated cell counts. Sequencing used immunoSEQ multiplex PCR; TCRdb keeps in-frame clones, though not all of them. V, J and clone size are those of that table, while D and trimming were read from the DNA. Here the sample spans 150,000 to 250,000 clones, 70% to 85% being singletons. The clonotype comes from a human donor with acute or convalescent COVID-19. The donor label of this sample is uncertain. Sequencing used peripheral blood. The V gene is TRBV5-4, the J gene TRBJ1-2; weak D call: TRBD1 (5 bases). Here the CDR3 reads CASSSPDSYYGYTF. In nucleotides, the CDR3 is TGTGCCAGCAGCTCACCCGACAGCTACTATGGCTACACCTTC.